This T cell receptor beta chain was captured by sequencing in a study of T cell repertoires in cytomegalovirus infection. Whole-study context: It was the public TCR beta signatures that indicated both CMV infection and matching HLA type.

Study-level findings and limits: There were HLA-C-restricted CMV-specific TCR beta clonotypes dominating the ex vivo response. Public TCR beta family frequency separated CMV-and-HLA carriers, including in an independent cohort.

This clonotype showed up just a few times. What it recognizes is unknown. Via MiXCR, TCRdb re-called the reads, giving one row per CDR3 protein. This repertoire shows approximately 400,000 distinct CDR3 sequences, roughly a third found once; its top ten account for roughly an eighth. Germline V gives CDR1 DFQATT, CDR2 SNEGSKA (reference sequence). There are 9 residues in the CDR3. The chain has TRBV20-1 and TRBJ1-5; D unclear. The sequence was collected from a human donor in good health (CMV status not recorded). Some clones in this sample may be carry-over from other donors' samples. The sequencing input was PBMCs. The CDR3 protein is CIYDQPQHF. The CDR3 DNA reads TGCATTTACGATCAGCCCCAGCATTTT.